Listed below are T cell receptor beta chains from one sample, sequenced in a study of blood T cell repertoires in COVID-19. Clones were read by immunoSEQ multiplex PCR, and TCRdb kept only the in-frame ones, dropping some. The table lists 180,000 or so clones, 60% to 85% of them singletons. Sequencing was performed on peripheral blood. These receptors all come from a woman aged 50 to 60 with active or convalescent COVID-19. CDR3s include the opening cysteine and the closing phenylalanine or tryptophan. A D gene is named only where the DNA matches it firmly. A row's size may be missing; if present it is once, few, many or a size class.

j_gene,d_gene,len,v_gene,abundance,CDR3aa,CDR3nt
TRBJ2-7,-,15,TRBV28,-,CASSSDRANPIGQYF,TGTGCCAGCAGTTCTGACAGAGCAAACCCTATTGGGCAGTACTTC
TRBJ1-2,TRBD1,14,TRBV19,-,CASSPDRDYYGYTF,TGTGCCAGTAGCCCGGACAGGGACTACTATGGCTACACCTTC
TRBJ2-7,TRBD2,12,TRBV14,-,CASSWGGIEQYF,TGTGCCAGCTCTTGGGGGGGTATCGAGCAGTACTTC
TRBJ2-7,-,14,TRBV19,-,CASSIVGGSYEQYF,TGTGCCAGTAGTATAGTCGGAGGAAGTTACGAGCAGTACTTC
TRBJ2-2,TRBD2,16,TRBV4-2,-,CASSPREGGGTGELFF,TGTGCCAGCAGCCCCAGGGAAGGCGGGGGGACCGGGGAGCTGTTTTTT
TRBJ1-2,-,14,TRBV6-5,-,CASSYSSSFYGYTF,TGTGCCAGCAGTTACTCGAGTTCGTTCTATGGCTACACCTTC
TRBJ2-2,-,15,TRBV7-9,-,CASSLAEGTTGELFF,TGTGCCAGCAGCTTAGCAGAGGGCACGACCGGGGAGCTGTTTTTT
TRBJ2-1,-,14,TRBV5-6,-,CASSLVQAFNEQFF,TGTGCCAGCAGCTTGGTTCAAGCGTTCAATGAGCAGTTCTTC
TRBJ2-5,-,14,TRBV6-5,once,CASSYPTGRGGQYF,TGTGCCAGCAGTTACCCGACAGGTCGTGGAGGCCAGTACTTC
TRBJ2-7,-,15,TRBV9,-,CASSVSGTSSYEQYF,TGTGCCAGCAGCGTGTCCGGGACATCTTCCTACGAGCAGTACTTC
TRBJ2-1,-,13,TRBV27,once,CASRPTGRHEQFF,TGTGCCAGCAGACCTACAGGGAGACATGAGCAGTTCTTC
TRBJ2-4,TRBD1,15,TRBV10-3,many,CAISSAGGSKNIQYF,TGTGCCATCAGTTCCGCAGGGGGTTCCAAAAACATTCAGTACTTC
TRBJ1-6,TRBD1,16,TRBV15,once,CATSPGDRENNSPLHF,TGTGCCACCAGCCCGGGGGACAGGGAGAATAATTCACCCCTCCACTTT
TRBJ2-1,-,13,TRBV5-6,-,CASSLGGRPEQFF,TGTGCCAGCAGCTTGGGGGGGAGGCCTGAGCAGTTCTTC
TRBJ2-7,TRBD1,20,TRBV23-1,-,CASSQSVGDRGPIRSYEQYF,TGCGCCAGCAGTCAATCGGTTGGGGACAGGGGACCTATACGATCCTACGAGCAGTACTTC
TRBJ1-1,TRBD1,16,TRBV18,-,CASSPPHRGAYTEAFF,TGTGCCAGCTCACCCCCCCACAGGGGCGCGTACACTGAAGCTTTCTTT
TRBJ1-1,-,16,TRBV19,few,CASSIGGGRGATEAFF,TGTGCCAGTAGTATAGGTGGGGGCCGAGGTGCCACTGAAGCTTTCTTT
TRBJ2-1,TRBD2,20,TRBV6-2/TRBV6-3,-,CASSYSMSSSGDEAYNEQFF,TGTGCCAGCAGTTACTCGATGAGTAGTAGCGGGGATGAAGCCTACAATGAGCAGTTCTTC
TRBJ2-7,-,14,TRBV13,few,CASSVQGLAYEQYF,TGTGCCAGCAGCGTTCAGGGGTTGGCCTACGAGCAGTACTTC